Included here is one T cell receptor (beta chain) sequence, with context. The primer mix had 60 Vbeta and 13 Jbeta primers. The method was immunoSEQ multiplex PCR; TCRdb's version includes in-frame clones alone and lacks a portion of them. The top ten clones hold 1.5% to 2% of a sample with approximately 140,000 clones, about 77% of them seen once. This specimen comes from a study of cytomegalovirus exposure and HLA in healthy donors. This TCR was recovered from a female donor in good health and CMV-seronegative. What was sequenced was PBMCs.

DNA of the CDR3: TGCGCCAGCGGCCTCACCGAGGATCTCACAGATACGCAGTATTTT. Translation gives CASGLTEDLTDTQYF. The chain carries TRBV5-1 and TRBJ2-3; D is uncertain. CDR3 length: 15 residues. Germline V gene sequence: CDR1 SGHRS, CDR2 YFSETQ. V was pared by 7 bases and J by 2 bases, with 17 bases between.